This T cell receptor beta chain was sequenced during a study of blood T cell repertoires in COVID-19. Looking at the study overall: Sample material is recorded as cDNA or gDNA derived from T cells, B-cell-depleted T cells, or PBMCs.

Germline-derived CDR1 and CDR2 are SGHRS and YFSETQ. This CDR3 is 14 amino acids long. The junction had 4 bases not matched to a gene; V was cut back by 2 bases and J by 8 bases. Assignment of participants to cohorts was predicated upon participant-reported clinical history. Within the 2 weeks before study entry, each person in the exposed group met a COVID-19 case. The assay was immunoSEQ multiplex PCR, and TCRdb's table has in-frame clones only and misses some. This sample yields 200,000 to 250,000 clones, of which approximately 88% are seen a single time; roughly 3.7% belongs to the top ten. The receptor was isolated from a woman aged 25 to 39 who had been exposed to COVID-19. Sequencing was performed on PBMCs or T cells enriched from blood (not recorded which). The rearrangement uses TRBV5-1 and TRBJ2-1, with 10 nucleotides matching TRBD2. CDR3 protein: CASSFRLAGDEQFF. CDR3 nucleotides: TGCGCCAGCAGCTTCCGGCTAGCGGGAGATGAGCAGTTCTTC.